This TCR beta chain is from a study of a mutant IDH1 vaccine in newly diagnosed glioma. About the study: Treatment recipients were about 60% male and around 40% female, and their mean age was approximately 42 years.

A remark on this clone: No antigen is known for it. Sequence at one end of the junction differs from germline and may be a read error.

Sequencing used immunoSEQ multiplex PCR; TCRdb keeps in-frame clones, though not all of them. The data hold 110,000 or so clones, with roughly 90% observed a single time. Time point reported: week 11, during vaccination. A 20-mer mutant IDH1 peptide at 300 ug was injected subcutaneously with topical imiquimod. Findings and limits, study-wide: Pseudoprogression apparently tracked independently of changes in top peripheral T cell clonotypes.

Germline V CDR1 and CDR2: ENHRY, SYGVKD. There are 15 residues in the CDR3. V gene TRBV10-3 combines with J gene TRBJ2-7; a weak D match, TRBD1 (6 bases). The sequencing used PBMCs, collected from a glioma patient whose treatment included an IDH1 peptide vaccine. The sequence was obtained from a woman in her 50s with glioma. CDR3 protein: CAISPVTGGTYGQYF. The CDR3 nucleotides read TGTGCCATCAGTCCCGTGACTGGGGGCACCTACGGGCAGTACTTC.